The clone carrying this T cell receptor (beta chain) has only one observation. The antigen is undetermined. This table comes from immunoSEQ multiplex PCR, and its TCRdb copy is limited to in-frame clones, with some not included. The data show 200,000 or so clones, 94% seen once. This sample was included in a study of T cell responses to AZD1222 COVID-19 vaccine. General observations from the study: White British donors predominated, females outnumbered males, and clonal diversity was possibly underestimated. Regions 160-218 and 743-854 held dominance among vaccine-associated CD4 TCRs, which spanned spike.

Germline lookup yields CDR1 MDHEN and CDR2 SYDVKM. This CDR3 has 16 amino acids. Trimming removed 5 bases at V and 0 bases at J, with 13 bases between. The TCR comes from an adult in good health. The source material was peripheral blood, sampled on day 0 of AZD1222 vaccination. The V call is TRBV28, the J call TRBJ1-4, with D perhaps matching TRBD1 (5 bases). CDR3 nucleotides: TGTGCCAGCAGTCGCTCTGGGGCTGCAACTAATGAAAAACTGTTTTTT. It translates to CASSRSGAATNEKLFF. Supplemented by reference TRBV28 and TRBJ1-4, the full variable domain reads DVKVTQSSRYLVKRTGEKVFLECVQDMDHENMFWYRQDPGLGLRLIYFSYDVKMKEKGDIPEGYSVSREKKERFSLILESASTNQTSMYLCASSRSGAATNEKLFFGSGTQLSVL.